These 26 T cell receptor beta chains share one sample of origin, sequenced in a study of blood T cell repertoires in COVID-19 (dated by TCRdb to 2020 to 2022). The library was prepared using the immunoSEQ multiplex PCR assay. In its TCRdb copy, this immuneACCESS table keeps in-frame sequences only and misses some clones. Where compared with another copy, unresolved V genes explain less than half of these, and the others have no known cause. The sample includes approximately 450,000 clones, with 87% observed a single time. Of the sample, roughly 1.9% is held by the ten largest clones. Sample: PBMCs or T cells enriched from blood (not recorded which). The receptors were gathered from a woman younger than 35 with acute COVID-19.

This chain uses TRBV9 with TRBJ2-1; D is perhaps TRBD2 (5 bases). This CDR3 has 16 amino acids. Trimming shortened V by 0 bases and J by 0 bases, and 10 bases separated the two germline ends. Germline V gene sequence: CDR1 SGDLS, CDR2 YYNGEE. CDR3 sequence (DNA): TGTGCCAGCAGCGTAGCGTCCAGCGGCTCCTACAATGAGCAGTTCTTC. Amino acids: CASSVASSGSYNEQFF.

This sequence joins TRBV7-8 and TRBJ2-5, with unresolved D. The CDR3 runs to 11 residues. Germline-derived CDR1 and CDR2 are SGHVS and FQNEAQ. V was pared by 5 bases and J by 5 bases, with 6 bases between. CDR3 bases: TGTGCCAGCAGCCAACGGGAGACCCAGTACTTC. This gives the protein CASSQRETQYF.

The genes are TRBV30 and TRBJ1-5; a weak D match, TRBD1 (6 bases). Germline V lookup: CDR1 GTSNPN, CDR2 SVGIG (reference sequence). This CDR3 has 17 amino acids. V was cut by 0 bases and J by 4 bases, with 19 bases left in between. The CDR3 loop reads CAWSVRTGSLGNQPQHF. The CDR3, as DNA: TGTGCCTGGAGTGTAAGAACAGGGAGCCTTGGGAATCAGCCCCAGCATTTT.

The rearrangement uses TRBV27 and TRBJ1-5; 10 bases map to TRBD1. Trimming cost V 6 bases and J 5 bases; bases outside gene matches: 10. The germline CDR1 and CDR2 sequences are MNHEY and SMNVEV (reference sequence). The CDR3 is 16 residues long. The DNA of the CDR3 is TGTGCCAGCAGCGGGGAGGGGGACAGGGGATATCAGCCCCAGCATTTT. It specifies CASSGEGDRGYQPQHF.

J is TRBJ2-5 and V is TRBV7-3; D perhaps matches TRBD2 (6 bases). The germline V gene encodes CDR1 SGHTA and CDR2 FQGTGA. Trimming stripped 0 bases from V and 2 bases from J, with 13 bases between. CDR3 length: 16 residues. CDR3 loop: CASSLTGAGHQETQYF. DNA for the CDR3: TGTGCCAGCAGCTTAACGGGTGCGGGGCATCAAGAGACCCAGTACTTC.

The gene calls are TRBV6-6 and TRBJ2-5, with 8 nucleotides matching TRBD1. The CDR3 runs 14 residues. After removal of 7 bases from V and 7 bases from J, the junction contained 11 bases not matched to a gene. Per germline, CDR1 MNHNY and CDR2 SVGAGI (reference sequence). The CDR3 DNA is TGTGCCAGCAAGTACAGGGGGTCGGATGGGACCCAGTACTTC. The encoded protein is CASKYRGSDGTQYF.

This rearrangement joins TRBV3-1 (or the pseudogene TRBV3-2) to TRBJ2-1, with D perhaps TRBD2 (6 bases). CDR1 and CDR2 (germline): LGHDT, YNNKEL (reference sequence). This CDR3 region has 13 residues. The V and J ends lost 10 bases and 7 bases respectively, with 17 bases between them. CDR3 loop: CATMGLPGNEQFF. Here the CDR3 DNA reads TGTGCCACCATGGGACTCCCCGGGAATGAGCAGTTCTTC.

V usage is TRBV4-1 and J usage is TRBJ1-4, with 7 bases fitting TRBD1. The CDR3 is 15 residues long. Per the germline V gene, CDR1 is MGHRA and CDR2 is YSYEKL. Trimming cost V 4 bases and J 4 bases; bases outside gene matches: 6. DNA for the CDR3: TGCGCCAGCAGCCGGCCCGGGACAGTTAATGAAAAACTGTTTTTT. Its protein product is CASSRPGTVNEKLFF.

CDR3 residues: CATSLRELANYGYTF. The CDR3 region has the DNA TGTGCCACCAGCCTACGGGAACTCGCTAACTATGGCTACACCTTC. This chain uses TRBV15 with TRBJ1-2; D is unclear. Germline V lookup: CDR1 LNHNV, CDR2 YYDKDF (reference sequence). CDR3 length: 15 amino acids. V was clipped by 5 bases and J by 0 bases, with 13 bases between them.

This chain links TRBV28 with TRBJ1-1, with a weak D call TRBD1 (5 bases). Germline CDR1 reads MDHEN; CDR2 reads SYDVKM. Trimming stripped 6 bases from V and 0 bases from J, with 11 bases between. The CDR3 sequence is 14 residues long. CDR3 sequence reads: CASRRQPMNTEAFF. CDR3 DNA: TGTGCCAGCAGACGACAGCCTATGAACACTGAAGCTTTCTTT.

This clone was detected only once. The genes are TRBV2 and TRBJ2-3, with a tentative D call TRBD1 (6 bases). Germline V gene lookup returns CDR1 SNHLY and CDR2 FYNNEI. This CDR3 has 12 amino acids. V shed 9 bases and J shed 7 bases, with 14 bases lying between them. The CDR3 reads CASCGQRNTQYF. In DNA, the CDR3 is TGTGCCAGTTGCGGACAGAGAAATACGCAGTATTTT.

The J gene is TRBJ2-3, the V gene TRBV23-1, with 10 bases that match TRBD1. TRBV23-1 is an open reading frame, and its role is uncertain. This CDR3 is 16 amino acids long. Trimming removed 6 bases from V and 0 bases from J; junction bases left unmatched: 6. Here the CDR3 reads CASSLRTGGSTDTQYF. CDR3 nucleotide sequence: TGCGCCAGCAGCCTTAGGACAGGGGGGAGCACAGATACGCAGTATTTT.

V gene TRBV5-1 combines with J gene TRBJ1-1, with 8 bases aligning to TRBD1. This CDR3 has 15 amino acids. V shed 3 bases and J 1 base; nucleotides not matched to a gene: 5. The germline CDR1 and CDR2 sequences are SGHRS and YFSETQ. CDR3 DNA sequence: TGCGCCAGCAGCTGGTCCGGGACAGGGAACACTGAAGCTTTCTTT. This codes for CASSWSGTGNTEAFF.

The chain couples TRBV2 to TRBJ2-5; no clear D gene. CDR1 SNHLY and CDR2 FYNNEI come from the germline V gene. Trimming pared 7 bases from V and 8 bases from J, leaving 11 bases between. The CDR3 totals 11 residues. DNA for the CDR3: TGTGCCAGCATCACCGGTGAAACCCAGTACTTC. Translation: CASITGETQYF.

The chain has TRBV6-6 and TRBJ1-1; D is possibly TRBD1 (5 bases). Germline CDR1 is MNHNY and CDR2 is SVGAGI (reference sequence). The V end was cut by 0 bases, the J end by 8 bases, with 19 bases between. The CDR3 extends over 16 amino acids. Here the CDR3 reads CASSYSEAGQGFEAFF. Here the CDR3 DNA reads TGTGCCAGCAGTTACTCTGAGGCTGGGCAGGGTTTCGAAGCTTTCTTT.

The V call is TRBV5-4, the J call TRBJ2-7; TRBD2 might be the D (6 bases). V was cut by 3 bases and J by 3 bases, with 19 bases left in between. CDR1 is SGHNT, CDR2 YYREEE, per germline (reference sequence). The CDR3 runs to 16 residues. The DNA of the CDR3 is TGTGCCAGCAGCTCACCTGGGTCAGCGGGTGGCTACGAGCAGTACTTC. It codes for CASSSPGSAGGYEQYF.

The chain has TRBV19 and TRBJ2-1; a weak D match, TRBD1 (6 bases). Germline assignment: CDR1 LNHDA and CDR2 SQIVND (reference sequence). V was pared by 2 bases and J by 9 bases, with 17 bases between. CDR3 length: 15 amino acids. CDR3 bases: TGTGCCAGTAGTATAAGGTGGGGACAAGTGGTTGAGCAGTTCTTC. Residues: CASSIRWGQVVEQFF.

J is TRBJ2-2 and V is TRBV7-9; tentatively, D is TRBD2 (5 bases). The V gene's germline CDR1 is SEHNR and CDR2 FQNEAQ (reference sequence). This CDR3 spans 14 amino acids. Trimming left V 6 bases short and J 0 bases short, with 8 bases between. The CDR3 region has the DNA TGTGCCAGCAGTGGAGGCGCGAACACCGGGGAGCTGTTTTTT. Its translation is CASSGGANTGELFF.

The chain combines TRBV4-1 with TRBJ2-1, with TRBD2 identical over 10 bases. The CDR3 has 17 amino acids. Germline CDR1 and CDR2: MGHRA and YSYEKL. Trimming cost V 0 bases and J 8 bases; bases outside gene matches: 10. CDR3 DNA: TGCGCCAGCAGCCAAGATTTAGCGGGAGGCCCCGGGGATGAGCAGTTCTTC. It specifies CASSQDLAGGPGDEQFF.

The chain joins TRBV4-3 to TRBJ1-4; the match to TRBD1 covers 7 bases. The CDR3 is made up of 14 amino acids. The germline V gene has CDR1 LGHNA and CDR2 YSLEER. Trimming removed 1 base from V and 8 bases from J; junction bases left unmatched: 4. The CDR3 loop reads CASSQGQGAEKLFF. The CDR3 nucleotides read TGCGCCAGCAGCCAAGGACAGGGAGCCGAAAAACTGTTTTTT.

Regarding this clone: Its ends do not fully match the called genes, so a read error is possible. This chain uses TRBV3-1 (or the pseudogene TRBV3-2) with TRBJ2-5; a possible D gene is TRBD1 (7 bases). Germline V gene data show CDR1 as LGHDT and CDR2 as YNNKEL (reference sequence). This CDR3 has 14 residues. The DNA for the CDR3 is TGTGCCAGCAACCAAGGGGGGACAGAAGAGACCCAGTACTTC. Translated: CASNQGGTEETQYF.

This rearrangement joins TRBV7-9 to TRBJ2-7; D not certain. This CDR3 has 13 residues. V was shortened by 1 base and J by 5 bases, with 9 bases between the two germline ends. The germline V gene encodes CDR1 SEHNR and CDR2 FQNEAQ (reference sequence). CDR3 bases: TGTGCCAGCAGCTTAGGGCGGAAGGACGAGCAGTACTTC. Translation: CASSLGRKDEQYF.

This chain uses TRBV9 with TRBJ2-7, with D maybe TRBD2 (5 bases). Germline V gene sequence: CDR1 SGDLS, CDR2 YYNGEE. The V gene lost 0 bases and the J gene lost 4 bases, with 14 bases spanning the gap. The length of the CDR3 is 15 residues. This chain's CDR3 is CASSVGAAGEYEQYF. The CDR3 DNA follows: TGTGCCAGCAGCGTAGGGGCCGCGGGCGAGTACGAGCAGTACTTC.

The rearrangement joins TRBV10-3 to TRBJ1-6; 7 nucleotides align to TRBD1. Germline CDR1 ENHRY, CDR2 SYGVKD. V was clipped by 6 bases and J by 9 bases; unmatched bases: 5. This CDR3 has 13 amino acids. The CDR3 bases are TGTGCCATCAGCGGACAGGAAGGTTCACCCCTCCACTTT. Its protein is CAISGQEGSPLHF.

The V and J genes are TRBV7-8 and TRBJ2-2; D ambiguous. Germline-derived CDR1 and CDR2 are SGHVS and FQNEAQ. The CDR3 has 15 amino acids. The V gene lost 2 bases and the J gene lost 0 bases, with 7 bases spanning the gap. CDR3 amino acids: CASSLKRSNTGELFF. The CDR3 DNA reads as TGTGCCAGCAGCTTAAAGAGGTCGAACACCGGGGAGCTGTTTTTT.

V and J are TRBV9 and TRBJ1-5; a possible D gene is TRBD1 (6 bases). The CDR3 consists of 14 residues. V lost 3 bases to trimming and J lost 0 bases, with 7 bases between them. Germline V gene sequence: CDR1 SGDLS, CDR2 YYNGEE. The CDR3 spells CASSGDISNQPQHF. The CDR3 bases are TGTGCCAGCAGCGGGGACATTAGCAATCAGCCCCAGCATTTT.